The table lists the clone carrying this T cell receptor beta chain with a few counts. This record comes from a study of blood T cells in healthy people across ages. Next came a second PCR, run for roughly 6 to 11 cycles, which used a sample-barcoded 5' primer along with a J-beta primer mix. TCRdb analysed the 5' RACE reads with MiXCR anew, one entry per CDR3 protein. The profile covers about 780,000 distinct CDR3 sequences, with about 45% appearing a single time and about a sixth taken by the ten largest. CDR3 length: 14 residues. Germline CDR1 is DFQATT and CDR2 is SNEGSKA (reference sequence). V was clipped by 5 bases and J by 6 bases, with 17 bases between them.

The origin of this receptor is an older man in good health. The chain has TRBV20-1 and TRBJ2-1, with TRBD1 as a possible D gene (5 bases). The sample consisted of blood. The CDR3 DNA reads as TGCAGTGCTCACCTAAGCCAGGGATTCAATGAGCAGTTCTTC. It is translated as CSAHLSQGFNEQFF.